This TCR beta chain was documented in a study of control samples from healthy donors and cancer patients. Sequencing was performed with immunoSEQ multiplex PCR; in TCRdb, only in-frame clones are kept and a portion is missing. The sample has just under 65,000 clones, 85% seen once. The CDR3 has 13 residues. In germline, CDR1 is MNHEY, CDR2 SVGAGI. V was clipped by 5 bases and J by 2 bases, with 9 bases between them. The sequence was obtained from a man aged 40-50 years in good health. The chain combines TRBV6-5 with TRBJ1-1, with D maybe TRBD1 (5 bases). Source material: blood. The CDR3: CASSMTDNTEAFF. The DNA for the CDR3 is TGTGCCAGCAGTATGACAGACAACACTGAAGCTTTCTTT.